What follows are 28 T cell receptor beta chains derived from one specimen sequenced in a study of T cells expressing NK-cell markers. TCRdb reprocessed the 5' RACE reads; each CDR3 protein has one entry and no DNA is given. This sample contains almost 450,000 distinct CDR3 sequences. The sample was blood T cells: a sorted CD56 or NKG2C T cell subset, CD4+ or CD8+ T cells, or bulk PBMC T cells (not recorded which). The receptors derive from a woman aged 18-69 years in good health.

The V and J genes are TRBV6-1 and TRBJ2-7; TCRdb picks TRBD1, but there is no DNA to check that call. The CDR3 length is 15 residues. The germline gives CDR1 MNHNS, CDR2 SASEGT. The CDR3: CATRVGTSRSYEQYF.

V usage is TRBV11-2 and J usage is TRBJ2-3; TCRdb gives TRBD1 as the D gene, but with no DNA this cannot be confirmed. The CDR3 sequence is 21 residues long. The V gene's germline CDR1 is SGHAT and CDR2 FQNNGV. The CDR3 is CASSFRPGTASRGLHTDTQYF.

V and J are TRBV11-2 and TRBJ2-1; with no DNA, the TCRdb D assignment of TRBD2 cannot be verified. The CDR3 loop spans 15 amino acids. Looked up from germline, CDR1 is SGHAT and CDR2 is FQNNGV. CDR3: CASSPRERGYNEQFF.

This sequence joins TRBV20-1 and TRBJ2-1; TCRdb lists TRBD1, though no DNA is available to test this call. Germline V lookup: CDR1 DFQATT, CDR2 SNEGSKA (reference sequence). The CDR3 has 15 residues. The CDR3 spells CSASWGKSSYNEQFF.

V gene TRBV21-1 combines with J gene TRBJ2-7; the TRBD1 assignment by TCRdb is unverifiable without DNA. TRBV21-1 is given as a pseudogene. This CDR3 has 14 residues. The CDR3 spells CASSKGQGKGEQYF.

The chain uses TRBV19 and TRBJ2-7. The CDR3 totals 13 residues. Per germline, CDR1 LNHDA and CDR2 SQIVND (reference sequence). This CDR3 reads CASSISATYEQYF.

The V gene is TRBV20-1, the J gene TRBJ1-1; TCRdb picks TRBD1, but there is no DNA to check that call. Germline-derived CDR1 and CDR2 are DFQATT and SNEGSKA (reference sequence). The CDR3 is made up of 12 amino acids. The CDR3 protein is CSARQGAAEAFF.

V usage is TRBV19 and J usage is TRBJ1-5; TCRdb lists TRBD1, though no DNA is available to test this call. The CDR3 totals 16 residues. CDR1 and CDR2 from the germline V gene are LNHDA and SQIVND (reference sequence). CDR3 sequence reads: CASSSRDRGWDQPQHF. Full variable domain (rest looked up from reference TRBV19 and TRBJ1-5): DGGITQSPKYLFRKEGQNVTLSCEQNLNHDAMYWYRQDPGQGLRLIYYSQIVNDFQKGDIAEGYSVSREKKESFPLTVTSAQKNPTAFYLCASSSRDRGWDQPQHFGDGTRLSIL.

V gene TRBV5-1 combines with J gene TRBJ2-1. There are 16 residues in the CDR3. CDR1 SGHRS and CDR2 YFSETQ come from the germline V gene. CDR3 loop: CASSLEARGSYNEQFF.

The chain combines TRBV6-1 with TRBJ1-3; TCRdb picks TRBD1, but there is no DNA to check that call. Germline values: CDR1 MNHNS, CDR2 SASEGT. This CDR3 is 15 amino acids long. CDR3 loop: CASSEGDSSGNTIYF.

This rearrangement joins TRBV20-1 to TRBJ1-1; TCRdb's D call, TRBD1, is unchecked because there is no DNA. Per germline, CDR1 DFQATT and CDR2 SNEGSKA (reference sequence). This CDR3 comprises 12 residues. CDR3 sequence: CSAKGGNTEAFF.

The chain uses TRBV4-2 and TRBJ2-1. The germline CDR1 and CDR2 sequences are LGHNA and YNFKEQ. CDR3 length: 17 residues. This chain's CDR3 is CASSQYTDRGSYNEQFF.

This CDR3 reads CASSFRTGDSYNEQFF. The chain couples TRBV11-2 to TRBJ2-1. CDR3 length equals 16 residues. Per the germline V gene, CDR1 is SGHAT and CDR2 is FQNNGV.

The chain links TRBV6-1 to TRBJ1-5; TCRdb names TRBD1, which stays unverified in the absence of DNA. There are 14 residues in the CDR3. Germline V gene data show CDR1 as MNHNS and CDR2 as SASEGT. This CDR3 is CASTGAGRPQPQHF.

This sequence joins TRBV5-1 and TRBJ2-5. Germline V lookup: CDR1 SGHRS, CDR2 YFSETQ. This CDR3 has 15 residues. The CDR3 here is CASSFILGHQETQYF.

V gene TRBV19 combines with J gene TRBJ2-1; the D call from TCRdb, TRBD2, cannot be confirmed without DNA. This CDR3 spans 16 amino acids. The V gene's germline CDR1 is LNHDA and CDR2 SQIVND (reference sequence). The CDR3 loop is CASSWDGGRAYNEQFF.

This chain's CDR3 is CASSQDQGVGNSPLHF. The chain couples TRBV4-1 to TRBJ1-6; the D call from TCRdb, TRBD1, cannot be confirmed without DNA. This CDR3 contains 16 residues. The germline V gene has CDR1 MGHRA and CDR2 YSYEKL.

This CDR3 reads CASSGGAGADTQYF. The chain recombines TRBV6-1 with TRBJ2-3. CDR3 length: 14 amino acids. Germline values: CDR1 MNHNS, CDR2 SASEGT.

The rearrangement uses TRBV19 and TRBJ2-1; TCRdb's assignment of TRBD2 cannot be checked, as there is no DNA. The CDR3 loop spans 15 amino acids. Germline loops: CDR1 LNHDA, CDR2 SQIVND (reference sequence). CDR3 loop: CASRVLGGPYNEQFF. Based on the CDR3 plus reference TRBV19 and TRBJ2-1, the full variable domain is DGGITQSPKYLFRKEGQNVTLSCEQNLNHDAMYWYRQDPGQGLRLIYYSQIVNDFQKGDIAEGYSVSREKKESFPLTVTSAQKNPTAFYLCASRVLGGPYNEQFFGPGTRLTVL.

V gene TRBV5-1 combines with J gene TRBJ2-5; the TRBD1 assignment by TCRdb is unverifiable without DNA. Germline V gene lookup returns CDR1 SGHRS and CDR2 YFSETQ. The CDR3 has 14 residues. The CDR3 region is CASRRQGSEETQYF. Combining the CDR3 with reference TRBV5-1 and TRBJ2-5 gives the whole variable domain KAGVTQTPRYLIKTRGQQVTLSCSPISGHRSVSWYQQTPGQGLQFLFEYFSETQRNKGNFPGRFSGRQFSNSRSEMNVSTLELGDSALYLCASRRQGSEETQYFGPGTRLLVL.

The chain recombines TRBV5-1 with TRBJ2-3; there is no DNA to check the TCRdb D call of TRBD1. Germline loops: CDR1 SGHRS, CDR2 YFSETQ. CDR3 size: 15 residues. This CDR3 is CASSLARGAGDTQYF.

The rearrangement joins TRBV24-1 to TRBJ2-1; TCRdb selects TRBD2, and the lack of DNA leaves this call unchecked. The germline V gene has CDR1 KGHDR and CDR2 SFDVKD. CDR3 size: 19 residues. The CDR3 sequence is CATSDYPDSGRGSYNEQFF.

The chain recombines TRBV24-1 with TRBJ2-1; there is no DNA to check the TCRdb D call of TRBD2. Germline CDR1 reads KGHDR; CDR2 reads SFDVKD. The CDR3 contains 15 residues. CDR3 residues: CATSDPLAGGYEQFF.

The chain couples TRBV10-3 to TRBJ1-5; TCRdb selects TRBD1, and the lack of DNA leaves this call unchecked. The V gene's germline CDR1 is ENHRY and CDR2 SYGVKD. The CDR3 consists of 14 residues. CDR3: CAISDWGGNQPQHF.

This chain uses TRBV4-3 with TRBJ2-5; there is no DNA to check the TCRdb D call of TRBD2. The CDR3 is 15 amino acids. Germline CDR1 reads LGHNA; CDR2 reads YSLEER. CDR3 sequence reads: CASSQREAVVETQYF.

The rearrangement uses TRBV7-2 and TRBJ1-4. The germline V gene has CDR1 SGHTA and CDR2 FQGNSA. This CDR3 spans 15 amino acids. The CDR3 is CASSLGSQVHEKLFF.

The CDR3 reads CASSMRGAWAEAFF. V is TRBV7-9 and J is TRBJ1-1; the D call of TRBD1 rests on TCRdb alone, since no DNA is present to check it. Germline V CDR1 and CDR2: SEHNR, FQNEAQ (reference sequence). The CDR3 contains 14 residues.

The V call is TRBV29-1, the J call TRBJ2-1; as DNA is missing, the TRBD2 call by TCRdb cannot be tested. The CDR3 sequence is 15 residues long. Germline CDR1 is SQVTM and CDR2 is ANQGSEA. The CDR3 sequence is CSVESGLSGTAEQFF.